This TCR beta chain was retrieved from a study of T cell responses to AZD1222 COVID-19 vaccine. The V gene end was trimmed by 1 base and the J gene end by 2 bases; junction bases not matched to a gene: 5. Germline V gene data show CDR1 as MNHEY and CDR2 as SMNVEV (reference sequence). This CDR3 spans 15 amino acids. About this clone: The antigen is undetermined.

TCRdb's copy holds only in-frame clones and misses some; the assay was immunoSEQ multiplex PCR. The sample lists about 79,000 clones, around 80% occurring once. Study-wide findings and caveats: There were repertoire samples only from the period after the peak T cell response.

Here the sequenced sample was peripheral blood, taken on day 0 of AZD1222 vaccination. The clonotype was recovered from an adult in good health. This chain uses TRBV27 with TRBJ2-7, with 7 bases identical to TRBD2. The CDR3 DNA follows: TGTGCCAGCAGTTTATTTCAGCGGGGACCCTACGAGCAGTACTTC. Translated: CASSLFQRGPYEQYF.